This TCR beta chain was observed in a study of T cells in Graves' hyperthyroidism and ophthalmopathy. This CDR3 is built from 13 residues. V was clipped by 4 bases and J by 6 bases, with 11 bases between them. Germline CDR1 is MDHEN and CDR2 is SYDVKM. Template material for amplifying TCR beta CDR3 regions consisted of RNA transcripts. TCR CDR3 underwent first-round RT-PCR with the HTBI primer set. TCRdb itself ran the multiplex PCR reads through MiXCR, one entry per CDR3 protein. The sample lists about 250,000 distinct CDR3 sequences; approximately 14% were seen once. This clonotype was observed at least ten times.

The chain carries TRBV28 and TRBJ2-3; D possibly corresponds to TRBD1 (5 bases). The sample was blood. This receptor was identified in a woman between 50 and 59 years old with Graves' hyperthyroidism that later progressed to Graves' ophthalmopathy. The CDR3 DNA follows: TGTGCCAGCAGTTCCAGGGTAGGGGATACGCAGTATTTT. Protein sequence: CASSSRVGDTQYF.